This T cell receptor beta chain was found in a study of shared T cell receptors in the human thymus. CDR1 is LNHNV, CDR2 YYDKDF, per germline (reference sequence). The ends were cut back, 6 bases at V and 1 base at J, with 9 bases in the middle. This CDR3 has 13 amino acids. Assay: immunoSEQ multiplex PCR; the TCRdb copy retains only in-frame clones and omits some. The profile shows just under 550,000 clones, 78% of them singletons. This sample also belongs to another study, concerning human thymus T cells.

Sequenced: thymocytes. The chain uses TRBV15 and TRBJ1-1; D gene uncertain. This sequence originates from a boy younger than two with a congenital heart defect. The CDR3 region is CATRNKKNTEAFF. The CDR3 nucleotides read TGTGCCACCAGAAACAAAAAGAACACTGAAGCTTTCTTT.